Sequencing of this TCR beta chain was carried out in a study of cytomegalovirus exposure and HLA in healthy donors. The donors were in the roughly 120-subject validation cohort; that cohort was separate from the roughly 700-subject first cohort. Generated by immunoSEQ multiplex PCR, the TCRdb table keeps only in-frame clones and is missing some. The data hold more than 90,000 clones, with approximately 90% observed a single time. Trimming left V 8 bases short and J 1 base short, with 11 bases between. CDR3 size: 14 residues. CDR1 MDHEN and CDR2 SYDVKM come from the germline V gene. The sequencing sample was made of PBMCs. The chain links TRBV28 to TRBJ1-4; D possibly corresponds to TRBD1 (5 bases). This sequence originates from a man between 18 and 35 years old in good health and CMV-seropositive. The CDR3 DNA reads as TGTGCCAGCGGCCCCGGGGGAACTAATGAAAAACTGTTTTTT. Translation: CASGPGGTNEKLFF.